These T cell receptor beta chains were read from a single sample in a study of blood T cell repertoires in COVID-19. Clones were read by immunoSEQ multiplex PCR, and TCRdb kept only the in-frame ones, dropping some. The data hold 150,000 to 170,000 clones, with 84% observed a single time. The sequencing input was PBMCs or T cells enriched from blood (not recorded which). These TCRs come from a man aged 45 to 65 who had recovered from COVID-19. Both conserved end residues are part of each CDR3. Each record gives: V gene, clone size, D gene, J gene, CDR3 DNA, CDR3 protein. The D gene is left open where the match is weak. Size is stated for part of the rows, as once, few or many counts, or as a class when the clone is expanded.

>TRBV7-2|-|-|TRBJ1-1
TGTGCCAGCAGCTTAGTCGGGGGGTGGAAAACTGAAGCTTTCTTT
CASSLVGGWKTEAFF
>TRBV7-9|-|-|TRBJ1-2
TGTGCCAGCAGCCCGGGGAGGGCCTATGGCTACACCTTC
CASSPGRAYGYTF
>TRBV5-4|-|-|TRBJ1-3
TGTGCCAGCAGCTTGTCGCCAGGGGATGGCACCATATATTTT
CASSLSPGDGTIYF
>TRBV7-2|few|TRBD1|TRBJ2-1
TGTGCCAGCAGCCCCCGGCAGGGGGCCGGTGAGCAGTTCTTC
CASSPRQGAGEQFF
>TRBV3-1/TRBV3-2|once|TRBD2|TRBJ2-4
TGTGCCAGCAGCCAAGAGTTGGGGCTAGCGGGGGGGCAAGCCAAAAACATTCAGTACTTC
CASSQELGLAGGQAKNIQYF
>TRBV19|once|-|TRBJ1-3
TGTGCCAGTAGTATAGGTGGCAGTCCTGGAAACACCATATATTTT
CASSIGGSPGNTIYF
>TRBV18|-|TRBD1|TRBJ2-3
TGTGCCAGCTCAACGCGACAGGGGCAGGGGGATACGCAGTATTTT
CASSTRQGQGDTQYF
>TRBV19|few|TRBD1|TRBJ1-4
TGTGCCAGTAGGGACAGGGGGTTTTCTGAAAAACTGTTTTTT
CASRDRGFSEKLFF
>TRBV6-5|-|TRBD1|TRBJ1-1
TGTGCCAGCAGTCAACAGGGGGGCACTGAAGCTTTCTTT
CASSQQGGTEAFF
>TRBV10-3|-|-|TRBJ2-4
TGTGCCATCAGTGATCAGAAGGACTATCCAAAAAACATTCAGTACTTC
CAISDQKDYPKNIQYF
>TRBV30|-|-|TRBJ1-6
TGTGCCTGGAGTCAGGGTGTTGGGTCACCCCTCCACTTT
CAWSQGVGSPLHF
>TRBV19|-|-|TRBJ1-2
TGTGCCAGTAGGTTCGACCCGGGGGGCTACACCTTC
CASRFDPGGYTF
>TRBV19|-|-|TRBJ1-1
TGTGCCAGTAGCTCCGAGGGGGGGTATGGTACTGAAGCTTTCTTT
CASSSEGGYGTEAFF
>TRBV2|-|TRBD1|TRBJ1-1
TGTGCCAGTACACAGGGGGAAAACACTGAAGCTTTCTTT
CASTQGENTEAFF
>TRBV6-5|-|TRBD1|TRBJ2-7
TGTGCCAGCAGTTTACCCCTCAGGGGGGAGCAGTACTTC
CASSLPLRGEQYF
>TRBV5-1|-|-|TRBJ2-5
TGCGCCAGCAGCCGTTCACTCCAAGAGACCCAGTACTTC
CASSRSLQETQYF
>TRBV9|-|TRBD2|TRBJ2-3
TGTGCCAGCAGCCCGGGGGGAGGGTTGAATCTCAATACGCAGTATTTT
CASSPGGGLNLNTQYF
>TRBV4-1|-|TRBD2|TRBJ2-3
TGCGCCAGCAGCCAAGGACTAGCGGGGCGCACAGATACGCAGTATTTT
CASSQGLAGRTDTQYF
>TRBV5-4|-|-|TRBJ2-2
TGTGCCAGCAGCCAGTCCTCCAGGGGCTCGAACACCGGGGAGCTGTTTTTT
CASSQSSRGSNTGELFF
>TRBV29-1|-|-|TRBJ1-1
TGCAGCGTTTCAGACAGGTACACTGAAGCTTTCTTT
CSVSDRYTEAFF
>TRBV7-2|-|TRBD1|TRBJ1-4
TGTGCCAGCACCCTAGGGGGCGCGGGGGAAAAACTGTTTTTT
CASTLGGAGEKLFF
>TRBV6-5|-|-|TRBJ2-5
TGTGCCAGCAGCGGACAGGGAGGGGAGACCCAGTACTTC
CASSGQGGETQYF
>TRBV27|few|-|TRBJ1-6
TGTGCCAGCAGTCCTACAGGGTTTCCCTATAATTCACCCCTCCACTTT
CASSPTGFPYNSPLHF
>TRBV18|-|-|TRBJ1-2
TGTGCCAGCTCAACACAGCCTCAGGGACTGAATGGCTACACCTTC
CASSTQPQGLNGYTF
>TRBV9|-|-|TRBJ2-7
TGTGCCAGCAGCGTAGCTGGGACTTTCTCCTACGAGCAGTACTTC
CASSVAGTFSYEQYF
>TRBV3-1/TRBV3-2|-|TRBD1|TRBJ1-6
TGTGCCAGCAGCCAAGCCGGGACAGGGAATTCACCCCTCCACTTT
CASSQAGTGNSPLHF
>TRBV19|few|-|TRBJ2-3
TGTGCCAGTAGTATGGCCTTGAACACAGATACGCAGTATTTT
CASSMALNTDTQYF
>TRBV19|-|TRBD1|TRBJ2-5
TGTGCCAGTAGTATGGCTCTGGGACAGGGGCAAGAGACCCAGTACTTC
CASSMALGQGQETQYF
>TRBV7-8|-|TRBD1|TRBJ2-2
TGTGCCAGCAGCTTAGCGACAGGGAGCGGGGAGCTGTTTTTT
CASSLATGSGELFF
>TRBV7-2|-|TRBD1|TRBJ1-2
TGTGCCAGCAGCTCCGGACAGGGGAGGTTCCTTGGCTACACCTTC
CASSSGQGRFLGYTF
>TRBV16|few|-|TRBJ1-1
TGTGCCAGCAGCCAATCGACAGGTATGGCCTCTGAAGCTTTCTTT
CASSQSTGMASEAFF
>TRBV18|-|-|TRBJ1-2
TGTGCCAGCTCAGGGGCGTCCATTAACTATGGCTACACCTTC
CASSGASINYGYTF
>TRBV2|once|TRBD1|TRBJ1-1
TGTGCCAGCAGTAACAGGGGGGCGGGTGGCACTGAAGCTTTCTTT
CASSNRGAGGTEAFF
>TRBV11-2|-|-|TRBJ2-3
TGTGCCAGCAGCGCCCGGACAGTTGGTACGCAGTATTTT
CASSARTVGTQYF
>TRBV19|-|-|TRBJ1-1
TGTGCCAGTAGTATAAGAGGGTTAAGACGGAACACTGAAGCTTTCTTT
CASSIRGLRRNTEAFF
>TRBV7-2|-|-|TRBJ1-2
TGTGCCAGCAGCTCCCCGGGAGGGGGAGCCAACTATGGCTACACCTTC
CASSSPGGGANYGYTF
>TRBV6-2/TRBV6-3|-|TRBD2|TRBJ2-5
TGTGCCAGCAGTTACCCCGCTAGCGGGGGTGTCGGGACCCAGTACTTC
CASSYPASGGVGTQYF
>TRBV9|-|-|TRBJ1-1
TGTGCCAGCAGCGTAGATATGGGAGGAACTGAAGCTTTCTTT
CASSVDMGGTEAFF
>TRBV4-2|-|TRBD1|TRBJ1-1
TGTGCCAGCAGCCAAGAGGGACAGGGGGTGACTGAAGCTTTCTTT
CASSQEGQGVTEAFF
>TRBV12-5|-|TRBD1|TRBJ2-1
TGTGCTAGTGGTTCGACAGGGCGAGTTAGCAATGAGCAGTTCTTC
CASGSTGRVSNEQFF
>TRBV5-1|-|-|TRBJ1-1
TGCGCCAGCAGCTCGCCGACAGCGAACACTGAAGCTTTCTTT
CASSSPTANTEAFF
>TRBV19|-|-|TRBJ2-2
TGTGCCAGTAGTATAGGCTCGGGGATTAACACCGGGGAGCTGTTTTTT
CASSIGSGINTGELFF
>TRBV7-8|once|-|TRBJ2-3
TGTGCCAGCAGCTTAGCGTACAGTAGTGGGAGCACAGATACGCAGTATTTT
CASSLAYSSGSTDTQYF
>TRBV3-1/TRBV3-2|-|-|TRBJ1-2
TGTGCCAGCAGCCCGGCCTATAGAGGGATGCGCTACACCTTC
CASSPAYRGMRYTF
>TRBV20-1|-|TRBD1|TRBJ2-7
TGCAGTGCGTGGGACAGAGCCGAGCAGTACTTC
CSAWDRAEQYF
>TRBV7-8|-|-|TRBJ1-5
TGTGCCAGCAGCCCCACCCGGACAGCGGAGAATCAGCCCCAGCATTTT
CASSPTRTAENQPQHF
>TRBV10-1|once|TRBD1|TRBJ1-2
TGCGCCAGCAGTGATTCCGGGACAGGGGCTCGAGGCTACACCTTC
CASSDSGTGARGYTF
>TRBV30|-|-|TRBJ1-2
TGTGCCTGGAGTCCTCTTGGGGGGTTTGGCTACACCTTC
CAWSPLGGFGYTF
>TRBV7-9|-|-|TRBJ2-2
TGTGCCAGCAGCTCCACTTCGAGGAACACCGGGGAGCTGTTTTTT
CASSSTSRNTGELFF
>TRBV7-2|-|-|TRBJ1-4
TGTGCCAGCAGCCCGACGGGGGTGGGTGAAAAACTGTTTTTT
CASSPTGVGEKLFF
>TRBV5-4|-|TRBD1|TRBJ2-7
TGTGCCAGCGGCGGACAGGGAATTCGAGAGCAGTACTTC
CASGGQGIREQYF
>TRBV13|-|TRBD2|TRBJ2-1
TGTGCCAGCAGCCCAAGGCCTAGCGGGGGGGCTGAGCAGTTCTTC
CASSPRPSGGAEQFF
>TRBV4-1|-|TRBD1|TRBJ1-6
TGCGCCAGCAGCCAAGGGGACAGGGAAAATTCACCCCTCCACTTT
CASSQGDRENSPLHF
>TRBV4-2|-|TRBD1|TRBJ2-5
TGTGCCAGCAGCCAAGATTGGGGACAGGAGACCCAGTACTTC
CASSQDWGQETQYF
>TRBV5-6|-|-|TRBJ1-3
TGTGCCAGCAGCTTGTATCCCCTTACTGGAAACACCATATATTTT
CASSLYPLTGNTIYF
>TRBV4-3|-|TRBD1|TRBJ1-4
TGCGCCAGCAGCCAAGGGGACAGAGTTAATGAAAAACTGTTTTTT
CASSQGDRVNEKLFF